The sequence of this T cell receptor beta chain was determined in a study of blood T cell repertoires in COVID-19 (dated by TCRdb to about 2020). With respect to the entire study: The collaborator samples originated in the United States, Italy and Spain and spanned the acute and convalescent phases of COVID-19. The repertoires were released in a freely available public database meant as a resource for research on the immune response to SARS-CoV-2. Subjects who had been exposed to COVID-19, were actively infected with it, or had recovered from it provided the deeply sampled blood TCRbeta repertoires that made up the dataset. The material from the prospective study consisted of cDNA or gDNA derived from T cells, B-cell-depleted T cells, or PBMCs. The samples were drawn from the first 160 participants of the ongoing ImmuneRACE study and from 1,254 subjects provided by 6 global collaborators. Sample metadata almost always included a de-identified subject ID, COVID-19 status, age in years and sex. Where HLA class I and class II types were available, the types were taken from metadata supplied by the sample provider, not from assay-based typing.

TCRbeta CDR3 regions were amplified from genomic DNA using the immunoSEQ Assay, a bias-controlled multiplex PCR. For the original study's pipeline: The number of nucleated cells in each sample was estimated from the amplification of reference gene primers within the assay. To quantify the absolute abundance of each unique TCRbeta CDR3 rearrangement, sequence reads were collapsed and filtered. For each sample, productive Simpson clonality was calculated as the square root of Simpson's diversity index over productive rearrangements. This immuneACCESS table, as held by TCRdb, lists in-frame sequences with V and J called but not all clones. Of the missing ones, under half trace to an unresolved V gene in checked studies; the others have no known cause. V, J and clone size are taken as reported in that table, and D and trimming were inferred from the DNA itself. The sample records under 200,000 clones, approximately 86% of which are singletons. The ten biggest clones cover approximately 3.5% of the sample.

The collaborating institutions used their own protocols to collect whole blood in K2EDTA tubes. Collaborator samples were shipped for TCRbeta analysis as frozen whole blood, isolated PBMCs, or DNA extracted from either sample type. The germline V gene (reference sequence) supplies CDR1 SEHNR and CDR2 FQNEAQ. There are 12 amino acids in the CDR3, from cysteine to phenylalanine inclusive. The DNA shown is the 36-base CDR3, in frame from base 1. V was cut back by 3 bases and J by 0 bases, leaving a gap of 3 bases between them. Beyond this particular receptor, the publication reports: The quantity of clinical and demographic metadata differed by source and by participant and was supplied without curation.

Points on this clone: Its specific antigen is unknown. Base qualities are not provided; no much larger clone lies one nucleotide away.

The sequenced sample was peripheral blood. The sequence was collected from a man between 65 and 85 years old with acute or convalescent COVID-19. The sequence links TRBV7-9 to TRBJ2-7; the D gene lacks a confident call. The sequence in DNA is TGTGCCAGCAGCTTTAGCTCCTACGAGCAGTACTTC. Its protein reads: CASSFSSYEQYF.